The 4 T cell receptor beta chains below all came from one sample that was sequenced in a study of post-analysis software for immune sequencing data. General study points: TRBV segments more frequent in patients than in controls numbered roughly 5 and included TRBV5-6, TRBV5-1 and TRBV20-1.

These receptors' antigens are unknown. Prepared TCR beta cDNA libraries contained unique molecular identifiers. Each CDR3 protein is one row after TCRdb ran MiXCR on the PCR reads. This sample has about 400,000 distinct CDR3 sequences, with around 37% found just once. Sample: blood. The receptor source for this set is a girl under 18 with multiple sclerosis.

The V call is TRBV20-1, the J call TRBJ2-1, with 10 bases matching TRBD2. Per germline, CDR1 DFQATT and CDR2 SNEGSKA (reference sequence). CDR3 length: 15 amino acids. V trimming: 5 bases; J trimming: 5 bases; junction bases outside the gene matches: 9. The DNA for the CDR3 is TGCAGTGCTGTATCTTGGACTAGCGGCGACAATGAGCAGTTCTTC. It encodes CSAVSWTSGDNEQFF.

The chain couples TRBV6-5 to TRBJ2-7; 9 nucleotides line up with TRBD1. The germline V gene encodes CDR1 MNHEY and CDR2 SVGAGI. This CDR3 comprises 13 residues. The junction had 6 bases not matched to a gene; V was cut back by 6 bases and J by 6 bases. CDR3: CASSMGQGGEQYF. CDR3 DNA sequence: TGTGCCAGCAGCATGGGACAGGGAGGCGAGCAGTACTTC.

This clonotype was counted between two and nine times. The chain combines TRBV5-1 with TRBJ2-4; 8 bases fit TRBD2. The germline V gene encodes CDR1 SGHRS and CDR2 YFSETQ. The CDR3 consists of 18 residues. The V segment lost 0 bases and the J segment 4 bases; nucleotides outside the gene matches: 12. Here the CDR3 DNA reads TGCGCCAGCAGCTTGGAAACGGCGGGGGGCCCAGGGAAAAACATTCAGTACTTC. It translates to CASSLETAGGPGKNIQYF.

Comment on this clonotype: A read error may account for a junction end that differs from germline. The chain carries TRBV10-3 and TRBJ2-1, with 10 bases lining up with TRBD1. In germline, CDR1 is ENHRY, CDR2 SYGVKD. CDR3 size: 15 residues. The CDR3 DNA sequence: TGTGCCATCAGAGACCCCGGGACAGGGGACAATGAGCGGTTCTTC. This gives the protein CAIRDPGTGDNERFF.